This T cell receptor beta chain was observed in a study of CD8+ T cells in alopecia areata. Study results and limitations: Scalp repertoires also include resident alphabeta T cells from normal skin. How baseline CD8+ expansion relates to response remains uncertain (there was one nonresponder). Tofacitinib significantly reduced both scalp clonality and expanded CD8+ clones among the top 100. Higher clonality than in normal scalp was seen in lesional scalp, especially alopecia totalis/universalis.

This clone has only a few counts. What it binds is not known. Extracted RNA was reverse transcribed, and the resulting cDNA served as sequencing template. TCRdb keeps only in-frame clones here, not all; method: immunoSEQ multiplex PCR. The sample lists about 180,000 clones; about half were seen once. CDR1 and CDR2 from the germline V gene are SGHDT and YYEEEE. CDR3 length equals 12 residues. The ends were cut back, 3 bases at V and 7 bases at J, with 8 bases in the middle. Specified treatment: oral pan-JAK inhibitor, 5-10 mg twice daily. This chain connects TRBV5-6 to TRBJ1-5; D ambiguous. This receptor was obtained from a human donor with alopecia areata. Material: CD8+ T cells sorted from blood, obtained around week 53, from a patient treated with tofacitinib. CDR3 sequence (DNA): TGTGCCAGCAGCTCCGGCCCCCAGCCCCAGCATTTT. Protein sequence: CASSSGPQPQHF.